The 7 T cell receptor beta chains in this list originate from one sample, sequenced in a study of blood T cell repertoires in COVID-19 (dated by TCRdb to the early 2020s). The library was generated by the immunoSEQ multiplex PCR assay. TCRdb took this table from immuneACCESS and kept in-frame rearrangements with V and J called. Such tables lack part of the clones; where checked against another copy, unresolved V genes explain under half of the gap, and the rest is unexplained. Across this sample there are about 160,000 clones, with almost 85% seen only once. About a fifth of the sample belongs to the ten largest clones. The sample was peripheral blood. The source is a woman of 80 years or more with acute or convalescent COVID-19.

The chain uses TRBV19 and TRBJ1-4; 7 positions match TRBD1. Losses at the gene ends were 8 bases for V and 8 bases for J; bases not matched to a gene: 14. Germline values: CDR1 LNHDA, CDR2 SQIVND (reference sequence). CDR3 length equals 15 residues. The CDR3: CASQGRQGRGEKLFF. The CDR3 DNA reads TGTGCCAGTCAAGGCCGACAGGGCCGAGGCGAAAAACTGTTTTTT.

The chain carries TRBV19 and TRBJ1-1; TRBD1 agrees at 10 bases. Germline V gives CDR1 LNHDA, CDR2 SQIVND (reference sequence). V was clipped by 6 bases and J by 4 bases; unmatched bases: 8. The CDR3 is 15 amino acids. CDR3 residues: CASRKPGTGVTEAFF. The DNA for the CDR3 is TGTGCCAGTAGAAAACCCGGGACAGGGGTCACTGAAGCTTTCTTT.

V usage is TRBV5-4 and J usage is TRBJ2-3; 9 bases align to TRBD2. Germline CDR1 SGHNT, CDR2 YYREEE (reference sequence). The CDR3 spans 17 residues. Unmatched junction bases numbered 12, after V lost 4 bases and J lost 3 bases. The CDR3 here is CASSPSSGLAGTDTQYF. For the CDR3, the DNA is TGTGCCAGCAGCCCTTCCAGCGGGCTAGCGGGGACAGATACGCAGTATTTT.

The rearrangement links TRBV7-2 to TRBJ2-1; TRBD2 aligns across 9 bases. The CDR3 length is 17 residues. CDR1 and CDR2 (germline): SGHTA, FQGNSA. V lost 5 bases and J lost 7; bases outside the gene matches: 15. This CDR3 is CASSLTGRASGTNEQFF. In DNA, the CDR3 is TGTGCCAGCAGCCTGACAGGGAGGGCTAGCGGGACGAATGAGCAGTTCTTC.

This chain connects TRBV3-1 (or the pseudogene TRBV3-2) to TRBJ1-2, with 7 bases fitting TRBD1. Germline V CDR1 and CDR2: LGHDT, YNNKEL (reference sequence). V lost 3 bases to trimming and J lost 6 bases; unmatched junction nucleotides: 7. CDR3 length: 14 residues. DNA for the CDR3: TGTGCCAGCAGCCACGGAGACAGGGATGATGGCTACACCTTC. This sequence encodes CASSHGDRDDGYTF.

The chain has TRBV6-2 or TRBV6-3 and TRBJ2-7; 9 bases match TRBD2. Germline CDR1 MNHEY, CDR2 SVGEGT. This CDR3 has 16 residues. V lost 5 bases and J lost 4; bases outside the gene matches: 12. The CDR3 DNA follows: TGTGCCAGCAGTCCCCCCCGGGGACTAGCCTCGTACGAGCAGTACTTC. As protein: CASSPPRGLASYEQYF.

J is TRBJ2-7 and V is TRBV11-3; no reliable D call. The ends were cut back, 1 base at V and 3 bases at J, with 13 bases in the middle. The CDR3 runs to 15 residues. The germline V gene encodes CDR1 SGHNT and CDR2 YENEEA. CDR3 sequence: CASSLGGDGFYEQYF. The CDR3 coding sequence is TGTGCCAGCAGCTTAGGAGGAGACGGATTCTACGAGCAGTACTTC.